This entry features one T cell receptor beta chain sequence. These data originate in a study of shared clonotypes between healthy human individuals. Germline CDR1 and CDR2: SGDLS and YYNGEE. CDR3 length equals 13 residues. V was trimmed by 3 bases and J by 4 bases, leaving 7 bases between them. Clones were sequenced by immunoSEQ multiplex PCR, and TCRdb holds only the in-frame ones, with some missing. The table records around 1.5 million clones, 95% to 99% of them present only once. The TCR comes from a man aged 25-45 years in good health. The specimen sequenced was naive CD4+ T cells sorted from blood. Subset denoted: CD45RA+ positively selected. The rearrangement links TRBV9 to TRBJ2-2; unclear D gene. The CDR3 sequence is CASSGYTTGELFF. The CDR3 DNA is TGTGCCAGCAGCGGATACACCACCGGGGAGCTGTTTTTT.